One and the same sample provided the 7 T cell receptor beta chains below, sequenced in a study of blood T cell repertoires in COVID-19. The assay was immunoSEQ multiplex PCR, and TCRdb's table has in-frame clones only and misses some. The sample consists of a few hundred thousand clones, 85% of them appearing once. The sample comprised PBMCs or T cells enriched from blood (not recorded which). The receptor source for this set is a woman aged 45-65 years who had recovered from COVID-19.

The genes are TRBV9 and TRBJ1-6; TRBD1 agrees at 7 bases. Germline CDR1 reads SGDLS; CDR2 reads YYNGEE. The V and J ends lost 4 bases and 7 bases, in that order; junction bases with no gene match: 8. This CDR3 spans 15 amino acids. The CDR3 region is CASSPLTGRNSPLHF. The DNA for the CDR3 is TGTGCCAGCAGCCCTCTGACAGGGAGGAATTCACCCCTCCACTTT.

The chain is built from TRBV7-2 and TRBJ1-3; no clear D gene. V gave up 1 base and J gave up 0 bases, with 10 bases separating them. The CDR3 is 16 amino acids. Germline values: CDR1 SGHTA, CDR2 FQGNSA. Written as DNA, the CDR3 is TGTGCCAGCAGCTTAGGGTCACTAAACTCTGGAAACACCATATATTTT. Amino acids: CASSLGSLNSGNTIYF.

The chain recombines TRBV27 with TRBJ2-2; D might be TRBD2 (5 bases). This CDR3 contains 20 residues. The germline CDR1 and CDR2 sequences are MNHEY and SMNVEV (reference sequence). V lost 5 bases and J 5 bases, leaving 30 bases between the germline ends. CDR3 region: CASSPTTLVGSKAGTGELFF. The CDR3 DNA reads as TGTGCCAGCAGTCCCACCACCTTGGTGGGATCCAAGGCGGGTACCGGGGAGCTGTTTTTT.

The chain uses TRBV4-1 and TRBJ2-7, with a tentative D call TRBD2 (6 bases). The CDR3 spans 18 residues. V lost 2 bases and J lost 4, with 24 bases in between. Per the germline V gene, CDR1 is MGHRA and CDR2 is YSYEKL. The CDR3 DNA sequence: TGCGCCAGCAGCCAACCGCGGGATGTGGTCCCAACCAAATACGAGCAGTACTTC. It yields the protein CASSQPRDVVPTKYEQYF.

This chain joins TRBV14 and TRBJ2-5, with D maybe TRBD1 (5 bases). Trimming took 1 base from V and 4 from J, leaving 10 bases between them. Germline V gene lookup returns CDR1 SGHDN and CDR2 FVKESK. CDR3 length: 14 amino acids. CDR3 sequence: CASSQVKGRETQYF. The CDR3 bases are TGTGCCAGCAGCCAAGTGAAGGGGCGAGAGACCCAGTACTTC.

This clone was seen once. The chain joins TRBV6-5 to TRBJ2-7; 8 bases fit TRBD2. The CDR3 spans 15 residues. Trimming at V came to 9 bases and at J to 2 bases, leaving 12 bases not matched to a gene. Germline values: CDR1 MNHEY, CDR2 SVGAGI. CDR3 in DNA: TGTGCCAGTAGCCCGGTTAGCGGGACCCCCTACGAGCAGTACTTC. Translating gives CASSPVSGTPYEQYF.

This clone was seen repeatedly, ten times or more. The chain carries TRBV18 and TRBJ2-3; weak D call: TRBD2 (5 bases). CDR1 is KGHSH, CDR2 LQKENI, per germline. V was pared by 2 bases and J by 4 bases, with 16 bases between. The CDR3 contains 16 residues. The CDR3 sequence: CASSPWTGLMADTQYF. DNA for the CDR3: TGTGCCAGCTCACCATGGACGGGATTGATGGCAGATACGCAGTATTTT.